Listed below are T cell receptor beta chains from one sample, sequenced in a study of T cell changes during pregnancy in multiple sclerosis. TCRdb keeps only in-frame clones here, not all; method: immunoSEQ multiplex PCR. This sample has some 62,000 clones, with around 92% found just once. The sample here was peripheral blood, taken in the second trimester of pregnancy. These TCRs come from a female donor in good health, enrolled as a control in a pregnancy study. CDR3s include the opening cysteine and the closing phenylalanine or tryptophan. Fields, in order: J gene, V gene, clone size, D gene, CDR3 protein, CDR3 DNA. A D gene is named only where the DNA matches it firmly. Rows may omit the clone size; those that give it use once, few, many or a size class.

TRBJ2-3,TRBV11-2,-,-,CASSLNTIGDTQYF,TGTGCCAGCAGCTTAAACACTATAGGAGATACGCAGTATTTT
TRBJ2-5,TRBV7-2,-,-,CASSLTRSETQYF,TGTGCCAGCAGCTTAACGAGGTCAGAGACCCAGTACTTC
TRBJ2-1,TRBV27,-,TRBD1,CASSSTQGDEQFF,TGTGCCAGCAGTTCCACACAGGGGGACGAGCAGTTCTTC
TRBJ1-1,TRBV5-1,-,TRBD1,CASSPPRTGTEAFF,TGCGCCAGCAGCCCACCCAGGACAGGAACTGAAGCTTTCTTT
TRBJ1-4,TRBV28,-,-,CASSFFAGKLFF,TGTGCCAGCAGTTTTTTTGCAGGGAAACTGTTTTTT
TRBJ1-1,TRBV6-5,-,-,CATRGLGTEAFF,TGTGCCACCCGGGGGTTGGGCACTGAAGCTTTCTTT
TRBJ2-7,TRBV4-3,-,TRBD2,CASSQGAGEGYEQYF,TGCGCCAGCAGCCAAGGGGCGGGAGAGGGCTACGAGCAGTACTTC
TRBJ2-1,TRBV7-8,once,TRBD2,CASSSGTRDNEQFF,TGTGCCAGCAGTAGTGGGACTAGAGACAATGAGCAGTTCTTC
TRBJ1-4,TRBV4-3,-,-,CASSRQEISATNEKLFF,TGCGCCAGCAGCCGACAGGAGATCTCCGCAACTAATGAAAAACTGTTTTTT
TRBJ1-5,TRBV6-1,-,TRBD1,CASSESPGQGDQPQHF,TGTGCCAGCAGTGAATCTCCGGGACAGGGAGATCAGCCCCAGCATTTT
TRBJ2-3,TRBV19,-,TRBD2,CASRTHRTSGGPGDTQYF,TGTGCCAGTAGAACCCACCGCACTAGCGGGGGCCCGGGAGATACGCAGTATTTT
TRBJ1-4,TRBV15,-,-,CATSSTSYRDPFF,TGTGCCACCAGCAGCACATCCTACAGGGACCCGTTTTTT
TRBJ2-5,TRBV18,-,TRBD2,CASSPVSGGQETQYF,TGTGCCAGCTCACCGGTTAGCGGGGGGCAAGAGACCCAGTACTTC
TRBJ2-7,TRBV7-2,-,-,CASSWPLDEQYF,TGTGCCAGCAGCTGGCCCCTCGACGAGCAGTACTTC
TRBJ2-2,TRBV5-1,-,-,CASSLASGPNTGELFF,TGCGCCAGCAGCTTGGCCAGCGGGCCGAACACCGGGGAGCTGTTTTTT
TRBJ2-5,TRBV27,-,TRBD2,CASSPWIQGLAGSQETQYF,TGTGCCAGCAGTCCCTGGATCCAGGGACTAGCGGGTTCCCAAGAGACCCAGTACTTC
TRBJ2-4,TRBV12-5,-,-,CASGSLGGIQYF,TGTGCTAGTGGTTCGTTGGGAGGCATTCAGTACTTC
TRBJ1-1,TRBV7-2,-,-,CASSPSPREFTEAFF,TGTGCCAGCAGCCCTAGCCCCCGGGAGTTCACTGAAGCTTTCTTT
TRBJ1-1,TRBV27,-,-,CASSLLQNRNTEAFF,TGTGCCAGCAGTTTATTACAGAACAGGAACACTGAAGCTTTCTTT
TRBJ1-4,TRBV29-1,-,-,CSAKGANEKLFF,TGCAGCGCTAAGGGGGCTAATGAAAAACTGTTTTTT
TRBJ1-1,TRBV28,-,TRBD1,CASSPRDRAVTEAFF,TGTGCCAGCAGTCCCCGGGACAGGGCGGTCACTGAAGCTTTCTTT
TRBJ1-2,TRBV7-9,-,TRBD1,CASSPGTGDLIGYTF,TGTGCCAGCAGCCCTGGGACAGGGGATCTTATTGGCTACACCTTC
TRBJ1-1,TRBV1,-,-,CTSSHQRGWSEAFF,TGCACCAGCAGCCATCAAAGGGGTTGGTCTGAAGCTTTCTTT
TRBJ1-5,TRBV7-9,-,TRBD1,CASSLRGNQPQHF,TGTGCCAGCAGCCTCAGGGGGAATCAGCCCCAGCATTTT
TRBJ2-1,TRBV30,-,TRBD2,CAWALAGGFSYNEQFF,TGTGCCTGGGCACTAGCGGGGGGCTTTTCCTACAATGAGCAGTTCTTC
TRBJ2-1,TRBV2,-,-,CASRPKSSYNEQFF,TGTGCCAGCAGGCCTAAGAGCTCCTACAATGAGCAGTTCTTC
TRBJ2-2,TRBV15,-,TRBD2,CATSSGGGATGELFF,TGTGCCACCAGCAGTGGCGGGGGGGCTACCGGGGAGCTGTTTTTT
TRBJ2-5,TRBV7-9,-,-,CASSPLLALETQYF,TGTGCCAGCAGCCCGTTGCTAGCTCTGGAGACCCAGTACTTC
TRBJ2-1,TRBV5-1,-,-,CASSGHLSYNEQFF,TGCGCCAGCAGTGGCCACCTCTCCTACAATGAGCAGTTCTTC
TRBJ2-7,TRBV7-9,-,-,CASSWGVQGRGEQYF,TGTGCCAGCAGCTGGGGGGTACAGGGGAGAGGCGAGCAGTACTTC
TRBJ1-2,TRBV11-3,-,TRBD1,CASSSGQGARGYTF,TGTGCCAGCAGCTCGGGACAGGGGGCGAGAGGCTACACCTTC
TRBJ2-7,TRBV6-6,few,-,CASRSGGNEQYF,TGTGCCAGCAGGTCAGGGGGGAACGAGCAGTACTTC
TRBJ2-5,TRBV19,-,-,CASTPGGSQETQYF,TGTGCCAGTACCCCGGGGGGCAGCCAAGAGACCCAGTACTTC
TRBJ2-1,TRBV19,-,TRBD1,CASSIFWTGVNEQFF,TGTGCCAGTAGTATTTTCTGGACAGGAGTTAATGAGCAGTTCTTC
TRBJ2-5,TRBV7-7,-,TRBD2,CASSWTSGAWETQYF,TGTGCTAGCAGCTGGACTAGCGGGGCTTGGGAGACCCAGTACTTC
TRBJ2-3,TRBV6-6,-,TRBD2,CASNDSGGPSTDTQYF,TGTGCCAGCAATGATAGCGGGGGCCCTAGCACAGATACGCAGTATTTT
TRBJ2-1,TRBV5-1,few,-,CASSFTGSNEQFF,TGCGCCAGCAGCTTCACGGGGTCCAATGAGCAGTTCTTC
TRBJ2-7,TRBV2,-,-,CASAGAYEQYF,TGTGCCAGCGCCGGGGCCTACGAGCAGTACTTC
TRBJ1-1,TRBV5-6,-,-,CASSLESGMNTEAFF,TGTGCCAGCAGCTTGGAGTCCGGGATGAACACTGAAGCTTTCTTT
TRBJ1-1,TRBV7-3,-,-,CASSSRSGGAEAFF,TGTGCCAGCAGCTCCAGATCTGGGGGGGCTGAAGCTTTCTTT
TRBJ2-7,TRBV7-9,-,-,CASSLEGKYEQYF,TGTGCCAGCAGCTTGGAGGGGAAGTACGAGCAGTACTTC